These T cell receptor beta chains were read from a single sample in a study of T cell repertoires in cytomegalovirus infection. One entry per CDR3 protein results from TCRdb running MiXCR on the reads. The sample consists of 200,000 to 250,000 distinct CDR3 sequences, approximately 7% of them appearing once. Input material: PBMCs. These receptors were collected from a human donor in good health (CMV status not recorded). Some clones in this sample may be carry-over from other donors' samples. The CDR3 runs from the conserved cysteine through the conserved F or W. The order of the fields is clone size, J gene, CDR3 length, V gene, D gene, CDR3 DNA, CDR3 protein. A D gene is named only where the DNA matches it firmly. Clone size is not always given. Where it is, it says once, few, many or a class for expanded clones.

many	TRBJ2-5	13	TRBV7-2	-	TGTGCCAGCCTTCCAGGGGCTCAAGAGACCCAGTACTTC	CASLPGAQETQYF
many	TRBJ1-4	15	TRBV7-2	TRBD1	TGTGCCAGCAGCTGGCGACAGGGTGGAAGTGAAAAACTGTTTTTT	CASSWRQGGSEKLFF
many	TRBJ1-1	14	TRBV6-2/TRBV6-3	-	TGTGCCAGCAGCCGACCCTGGACGGACACTGAAGCTTTCTTT	CASSRPWTDTEAFF
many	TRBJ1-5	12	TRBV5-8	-	TGTGCCAGCAGCTTTTGGTCTCAGCCCCAGCATTTT	CASSFWSQPQHF
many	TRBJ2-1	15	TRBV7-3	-	TGTGCCAGCAGCTTAAGGCCTAGGGGCTACAATGAGCAGTTCTTC	CASSLRPRGYNEQFF
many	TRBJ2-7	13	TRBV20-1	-	TGCAGTGCTAGAGGGAGGGGGACCTACGAGCAGTACTTC	CSARGRGTYEQYF
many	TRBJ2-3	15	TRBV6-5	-	TGTGCCAGCAGTTATCTGGGGGAGAGCACAGATACGCAGTATTTT	CASSYLGESTDTQYF
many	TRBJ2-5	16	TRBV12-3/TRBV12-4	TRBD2	TGTGCCAGCAGCTGGGGACTAGCGGGGGGCCGGGAGACCCAGTACTTC	CASSWGLAGGRETQYF
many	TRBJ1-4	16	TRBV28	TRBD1	TGTGCCAGCAGTCTCGCGCGTGGGACAGGAGGTGAAAAACTGTTTTTT	CASSLARGTGGEKLFF
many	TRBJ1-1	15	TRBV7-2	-	TGTGCCAGCAGCCCCACACAGGGCTTGAACACTGAAGCTTTCTTT	CASSPTQGLNTEAFF
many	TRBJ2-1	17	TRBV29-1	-	TGCAGCGTTGGAAGGGTGGCACACCTGAGCTCCTACAATGAGCAGTTCTTC	CSVGRVAHLSSYNEQFF
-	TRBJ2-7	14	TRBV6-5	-	TGTGCCAGCAGCGCCACAGGATTTATCAACGAGCAGTACTTC	CASSATGFINEQYF
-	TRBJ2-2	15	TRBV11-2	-	TGTGCCAGCTTAATGAGGAGAGCTTGGGCCGGGGAGCTGTTTTTT	CASLMRRAWAGELFF
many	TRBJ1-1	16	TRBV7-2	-	TGTGCCAGCAGCTTAATTTGGGGGCGTGGGAACACTGAAGCTTTCTTT	CASSLIWGRGNTEAFF
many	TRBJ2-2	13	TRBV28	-	TGTGCCAGCTGGGCAGGGAGCACCGGGGAGCTGTTTTTT	CASWAGSTGELFF
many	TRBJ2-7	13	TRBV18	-	TGTGCCAGCTCACCCCGGGCCAACTACGAGCAGTACTTC	CASSPRANYEQYF
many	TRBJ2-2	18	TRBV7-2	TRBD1	TGTGCCAGCAGCCCTAGGGGACAGGGGGTTCGTGGCACCGGGGAGCTGTTTTTT	CASSPRGQGVRGTGELFF
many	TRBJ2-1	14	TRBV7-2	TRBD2	TGTGCCAGCAGCACGGGACTAGCGGGGGTCGGGCAGTTCTTC	CASSTGLAGVGQFF
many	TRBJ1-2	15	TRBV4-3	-	TGCGCCAGCAGCCAAGACCTGCCGACAGTCTATGGCTACACCTTC	CASSQDLPTVYGYTF
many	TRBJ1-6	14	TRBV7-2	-	TGTGCCAGCAGCCGGTTGGGACAAAACTCTCCCCTCCACTTT	CASSRLGQNSPLHF
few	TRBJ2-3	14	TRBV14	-	TGTGCCAGCAGCCAGGAGACTTGGGCGGGAACGCAGTATTTT	CASSQETWAGTQYF
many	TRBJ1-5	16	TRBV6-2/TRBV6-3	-	TGTGCCAGCAGTTACTCGTCGGCACTTAGCAATCAGCCCCAGCATTTT	CASSYSSALSNQPQHF
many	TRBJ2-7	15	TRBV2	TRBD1	TGTGCCAGCAGTGTCGACAGGGGGCCCACCTACGAGCAGTACTTC	CASSVDRGPTYEQYF
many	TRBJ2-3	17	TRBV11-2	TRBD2	TGTGCCAGCAGCTTAGAGGGAGCGGGGGGCTTCAGAGATACGCAGTATTTT	CASSLEGAGGFRDTQYF
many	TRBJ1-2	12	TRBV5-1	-	TGCGCCAGCAGCTTGGAAGAGAATGGCAACACCTTC	CASSLEENGNTF
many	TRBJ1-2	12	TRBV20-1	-	TGCAGTGCCTACCGACCTATCGGTGGCTACACCTTC	CSAYRPIGGYTF
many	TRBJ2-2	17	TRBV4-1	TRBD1	TGCGCCAGCAGCCGGGACCGGGACAGGACTCACACCGGGGAGCTGTTTTTT	CASSRDRDRTHTGELFF
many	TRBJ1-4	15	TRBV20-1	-	TGCAGTGCTAGTGACCGACGGGAGGCTAATGAAAAACTGTTTTTT	CSASDRREANEKLFF
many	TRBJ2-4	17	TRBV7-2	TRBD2	TGTGCCAGCAGCCTCGGACTAGCGGGGGGGCTCAGGAACATTCAGTACTTC	CASSLGLAGGLRNIQYF
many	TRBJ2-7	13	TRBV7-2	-	TGTGCCAGCAGCAAGGGACTGTCCTACGAGCAGTACTTC	CASSKGLSYEQYF
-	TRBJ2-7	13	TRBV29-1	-	TGCAGCGTTCAAGTGCAGGGGCCCTCCGAGCAGTACTTC	CSVQVQGPSEQYF
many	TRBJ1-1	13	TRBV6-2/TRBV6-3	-	TGTGCCAGCAGTTGGGACTTTAACACTGAAGCTTTCTTT	CASSWDFNTEAFF
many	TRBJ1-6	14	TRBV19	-	TGTGCCAGTAGTGTCCGGGAAACCAATTCACCCCTCCACTTT	CASSVRETNSPLHF
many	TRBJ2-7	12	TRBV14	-	TGTGCCAGCAGCGGGGTTACCTACGAGCAGTACTTC	CASSGVTYEQYF
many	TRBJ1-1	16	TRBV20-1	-	TGCAGTGCTAGGGGCCCAGGTGGGGTCAGGAACACTGAAGCTTTCTTT	CSARGPGGVRNTEAFF
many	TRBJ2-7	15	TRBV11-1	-	TGTGCCAGCAGCTTATCAAACAGAGAAATCGACGAGCAGTACTTC	CASSLSNREIDEQYF
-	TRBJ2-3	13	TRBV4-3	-	TGCGCCAGCAGCTTCCGCCCCACAGATACGCGGTATTTT	CASSFRPTDTRYF
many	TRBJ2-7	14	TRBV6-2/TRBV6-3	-	TGTGCCAGCGGGCGGCGCGGGCCCTCCTACGAGCAGTACTTC	CASGRRGPSYEQYF